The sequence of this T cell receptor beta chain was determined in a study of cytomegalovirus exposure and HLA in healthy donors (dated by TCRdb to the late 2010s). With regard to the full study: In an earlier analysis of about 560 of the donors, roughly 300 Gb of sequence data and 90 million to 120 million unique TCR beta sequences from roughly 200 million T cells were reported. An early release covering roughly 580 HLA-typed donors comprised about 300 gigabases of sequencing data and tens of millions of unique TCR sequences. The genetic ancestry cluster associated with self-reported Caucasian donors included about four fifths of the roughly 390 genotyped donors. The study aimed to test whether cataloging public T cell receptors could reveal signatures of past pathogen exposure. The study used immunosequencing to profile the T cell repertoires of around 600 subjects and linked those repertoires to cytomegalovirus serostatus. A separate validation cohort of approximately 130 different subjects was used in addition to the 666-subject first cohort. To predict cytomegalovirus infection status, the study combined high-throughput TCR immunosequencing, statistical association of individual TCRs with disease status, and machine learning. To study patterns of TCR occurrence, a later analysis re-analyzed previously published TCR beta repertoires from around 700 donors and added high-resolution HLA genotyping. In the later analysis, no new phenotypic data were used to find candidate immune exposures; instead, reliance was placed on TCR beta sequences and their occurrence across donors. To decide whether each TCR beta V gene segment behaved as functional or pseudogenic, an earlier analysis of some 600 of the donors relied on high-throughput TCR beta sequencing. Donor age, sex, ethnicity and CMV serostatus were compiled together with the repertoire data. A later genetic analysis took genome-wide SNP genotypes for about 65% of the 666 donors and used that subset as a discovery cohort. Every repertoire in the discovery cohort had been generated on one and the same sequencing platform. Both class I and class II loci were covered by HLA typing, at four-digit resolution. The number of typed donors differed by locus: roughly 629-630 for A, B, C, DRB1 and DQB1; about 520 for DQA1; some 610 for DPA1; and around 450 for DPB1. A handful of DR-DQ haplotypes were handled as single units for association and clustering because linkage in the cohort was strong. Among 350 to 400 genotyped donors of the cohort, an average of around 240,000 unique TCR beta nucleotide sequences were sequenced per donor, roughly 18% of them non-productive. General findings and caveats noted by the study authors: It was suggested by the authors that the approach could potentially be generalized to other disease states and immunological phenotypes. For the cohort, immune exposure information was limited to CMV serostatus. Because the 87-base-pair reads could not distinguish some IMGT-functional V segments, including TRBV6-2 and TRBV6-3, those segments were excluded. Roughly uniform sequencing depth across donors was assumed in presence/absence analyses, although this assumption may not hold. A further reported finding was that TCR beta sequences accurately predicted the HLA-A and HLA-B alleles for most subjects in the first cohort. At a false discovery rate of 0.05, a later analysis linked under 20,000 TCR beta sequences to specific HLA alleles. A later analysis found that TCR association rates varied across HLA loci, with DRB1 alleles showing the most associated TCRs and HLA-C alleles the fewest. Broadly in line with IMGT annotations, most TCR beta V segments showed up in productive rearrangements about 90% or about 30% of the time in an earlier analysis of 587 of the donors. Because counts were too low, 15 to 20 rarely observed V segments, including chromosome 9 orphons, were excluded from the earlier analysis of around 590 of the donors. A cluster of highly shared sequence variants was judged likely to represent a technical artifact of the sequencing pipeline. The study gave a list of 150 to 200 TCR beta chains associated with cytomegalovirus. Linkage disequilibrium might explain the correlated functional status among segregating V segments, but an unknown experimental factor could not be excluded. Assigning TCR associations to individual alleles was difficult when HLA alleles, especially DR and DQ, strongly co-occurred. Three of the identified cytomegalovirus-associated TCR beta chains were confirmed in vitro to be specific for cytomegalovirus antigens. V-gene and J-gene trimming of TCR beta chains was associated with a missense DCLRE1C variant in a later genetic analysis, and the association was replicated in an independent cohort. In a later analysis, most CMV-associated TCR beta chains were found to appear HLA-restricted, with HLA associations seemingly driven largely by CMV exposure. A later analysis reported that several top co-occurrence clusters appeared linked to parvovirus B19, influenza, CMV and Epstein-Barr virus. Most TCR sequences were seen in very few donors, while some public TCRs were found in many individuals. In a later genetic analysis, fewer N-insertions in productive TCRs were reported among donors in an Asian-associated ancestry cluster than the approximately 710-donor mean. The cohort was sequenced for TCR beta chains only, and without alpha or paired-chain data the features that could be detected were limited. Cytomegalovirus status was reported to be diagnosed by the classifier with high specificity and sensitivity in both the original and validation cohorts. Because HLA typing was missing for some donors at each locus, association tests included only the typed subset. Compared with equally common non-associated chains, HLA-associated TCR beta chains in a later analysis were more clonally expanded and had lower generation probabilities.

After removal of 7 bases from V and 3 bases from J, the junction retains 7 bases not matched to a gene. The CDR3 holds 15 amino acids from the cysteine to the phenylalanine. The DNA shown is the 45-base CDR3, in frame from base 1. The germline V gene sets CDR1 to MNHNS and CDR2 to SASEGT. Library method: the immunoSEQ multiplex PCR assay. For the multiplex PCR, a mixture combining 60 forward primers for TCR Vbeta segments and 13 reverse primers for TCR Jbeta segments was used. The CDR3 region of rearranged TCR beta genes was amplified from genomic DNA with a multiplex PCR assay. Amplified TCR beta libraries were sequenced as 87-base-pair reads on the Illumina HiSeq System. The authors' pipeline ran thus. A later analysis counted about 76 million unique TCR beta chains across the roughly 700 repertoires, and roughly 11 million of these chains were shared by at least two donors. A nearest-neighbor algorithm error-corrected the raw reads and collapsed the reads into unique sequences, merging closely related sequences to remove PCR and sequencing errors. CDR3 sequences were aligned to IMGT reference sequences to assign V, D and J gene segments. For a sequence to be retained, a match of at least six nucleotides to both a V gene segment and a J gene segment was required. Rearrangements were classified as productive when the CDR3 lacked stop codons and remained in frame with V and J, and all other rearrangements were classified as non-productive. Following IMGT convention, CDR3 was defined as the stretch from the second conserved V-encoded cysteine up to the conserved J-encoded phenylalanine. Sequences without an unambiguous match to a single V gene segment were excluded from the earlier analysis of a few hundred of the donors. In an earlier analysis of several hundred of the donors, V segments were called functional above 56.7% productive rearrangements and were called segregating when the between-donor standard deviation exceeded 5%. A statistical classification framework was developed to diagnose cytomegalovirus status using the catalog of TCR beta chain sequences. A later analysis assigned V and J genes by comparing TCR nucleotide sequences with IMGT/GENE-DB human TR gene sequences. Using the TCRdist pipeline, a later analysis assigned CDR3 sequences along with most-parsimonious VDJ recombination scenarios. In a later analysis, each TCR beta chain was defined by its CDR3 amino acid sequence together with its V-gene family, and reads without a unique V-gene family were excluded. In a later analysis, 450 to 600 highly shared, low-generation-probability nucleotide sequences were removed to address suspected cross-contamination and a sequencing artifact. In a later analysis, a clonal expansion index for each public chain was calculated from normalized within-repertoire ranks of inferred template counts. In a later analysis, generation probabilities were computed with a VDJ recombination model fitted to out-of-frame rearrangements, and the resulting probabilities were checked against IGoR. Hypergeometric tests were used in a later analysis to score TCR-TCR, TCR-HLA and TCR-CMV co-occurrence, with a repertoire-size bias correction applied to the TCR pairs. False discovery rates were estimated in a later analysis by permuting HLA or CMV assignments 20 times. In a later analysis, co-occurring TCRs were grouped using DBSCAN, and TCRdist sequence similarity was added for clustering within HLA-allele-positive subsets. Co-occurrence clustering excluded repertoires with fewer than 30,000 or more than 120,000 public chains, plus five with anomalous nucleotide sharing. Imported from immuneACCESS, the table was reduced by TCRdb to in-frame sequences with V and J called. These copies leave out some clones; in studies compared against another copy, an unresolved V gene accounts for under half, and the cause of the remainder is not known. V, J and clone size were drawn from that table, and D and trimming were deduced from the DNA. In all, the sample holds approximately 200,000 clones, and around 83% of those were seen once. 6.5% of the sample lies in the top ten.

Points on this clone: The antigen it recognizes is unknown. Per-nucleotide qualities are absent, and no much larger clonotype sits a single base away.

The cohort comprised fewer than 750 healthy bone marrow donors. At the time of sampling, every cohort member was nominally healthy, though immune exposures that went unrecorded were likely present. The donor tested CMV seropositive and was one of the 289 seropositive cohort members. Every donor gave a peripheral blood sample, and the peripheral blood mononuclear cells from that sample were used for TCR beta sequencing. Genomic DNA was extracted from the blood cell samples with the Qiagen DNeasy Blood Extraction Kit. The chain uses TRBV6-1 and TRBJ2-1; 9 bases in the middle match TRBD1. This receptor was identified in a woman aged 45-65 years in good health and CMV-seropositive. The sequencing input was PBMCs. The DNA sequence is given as TGTGCCAGCACCGGGGGACAGGGAAGCTACAATGAGCAGTTCTTC. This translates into CASTGGQGSYNEQFF.